This T cell receptor (beta chain) was recovered during a study of technical replicates of blood from a handful of donors. V shed 2 bases and J 3 bases; nucleotides not matched to a gene: 5. CDR1 and CDR2 from the germline V gene are SGHNT and YYREEE (reference sequence). The CDR3 runs 14 residues. The table came from immunoSEQ multiplex PCR; TCRdb's copy has only in-frame clones and leaves some out. The sample records 75,000 to 95,000 clones, around 94% being singletons. The genes are TRBV5-4 and TRBJ2-7; 7 bases are a match to TRBD2. The material sequenced was T cells isolated from PBMCs. The TCR originated in a human donor in good health. CDR3 sequence (DNA): TGTGCCAGCAGCTTTGGGGAGGGCCTCTACGAGCAGTACTTC. This gives the protein CASSFGEGLYEQYF.